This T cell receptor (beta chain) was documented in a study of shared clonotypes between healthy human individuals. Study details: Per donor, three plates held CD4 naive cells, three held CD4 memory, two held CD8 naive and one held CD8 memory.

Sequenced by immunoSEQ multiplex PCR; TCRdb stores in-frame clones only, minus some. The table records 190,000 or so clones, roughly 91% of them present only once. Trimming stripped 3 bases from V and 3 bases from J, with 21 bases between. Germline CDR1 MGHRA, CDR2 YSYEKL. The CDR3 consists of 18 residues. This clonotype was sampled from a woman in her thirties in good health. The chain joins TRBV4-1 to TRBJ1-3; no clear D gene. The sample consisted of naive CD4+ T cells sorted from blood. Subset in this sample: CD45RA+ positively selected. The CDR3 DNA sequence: TGCGCCAGCAGCCAGGACCCTGTCCCGTCAGGTAGTGGAAACACCATATATTTT. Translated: CASSQDPVPSGSGNTIYF.